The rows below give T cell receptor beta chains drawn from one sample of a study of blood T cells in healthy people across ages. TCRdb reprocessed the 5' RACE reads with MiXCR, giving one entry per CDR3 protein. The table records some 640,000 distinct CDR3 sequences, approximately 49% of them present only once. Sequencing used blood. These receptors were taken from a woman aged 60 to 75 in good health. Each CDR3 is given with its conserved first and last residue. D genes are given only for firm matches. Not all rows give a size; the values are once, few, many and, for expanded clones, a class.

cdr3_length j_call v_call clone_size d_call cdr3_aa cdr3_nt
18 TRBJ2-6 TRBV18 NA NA CASSPFRPSGSGANVLTF TGTGCCAGCTCACCATTTCGACCGTCCGGCTCTGGGGCCAACGTCCTGACTTTC
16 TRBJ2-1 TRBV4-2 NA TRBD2 CASSQGQAGGVNEQFF TGTGCCAGCAGCCAAGGACAAGCGGGAGGCGTCAATGAGCAGTTCTTC
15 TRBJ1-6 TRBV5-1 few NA CASSLGGSLGSPLHF TGCGCCAGCAGCTTGGGAGGAAGCCTCGGTTCACCCCTCCACTTT
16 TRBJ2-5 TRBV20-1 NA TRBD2 CSARATSGVRWETQYF TGCAGTGCTAGAGCGACTAGCGGGGTACGATGGGAGACCCAGTACTTC
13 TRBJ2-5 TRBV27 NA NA CASSITDQETQYF TGTGCCAGCAGTATAACAGACCAAGAGACCCAGTACTTC
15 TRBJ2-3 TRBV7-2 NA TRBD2 CDSSFSSGRTDTQYF TGTGACAGCAGCTTCTCTAGCGGTCGCACAGATACGCAGTATTTT
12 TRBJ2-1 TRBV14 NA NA CASSLPDNEQFF TGTGCCAGCTCCCTCCCTGACAATGAGCAGTTCTTC
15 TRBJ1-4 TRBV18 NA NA CASSPVVGANEKLFF TGTGCCAGCTCACCCGTCGTTGGGGCTAATGAAAAACTGTTTTTT
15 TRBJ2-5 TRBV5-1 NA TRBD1 CASSLEGQGSNEQYF TGCGCCAGCAGTTTGGAGGGACAGGGGTCAAATGAGCAGTACTTC
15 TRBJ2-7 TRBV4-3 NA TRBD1 CASSQDRTGPYEQYF TGCGCCAGCAGCCAAGATAGGACAGGCCCCTACGAGCAGTACTTC
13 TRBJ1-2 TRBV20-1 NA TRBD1 CSARPGQSRGYTF TGCAGTGCTAGACCGGGACAGTCGAGGGGCTACACCTTC
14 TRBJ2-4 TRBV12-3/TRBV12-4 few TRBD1 CASSFSGQGGIQYF TGTGCCAGCAGTTTCTCAGGACAGGGGGGCATTCAGTACTTC
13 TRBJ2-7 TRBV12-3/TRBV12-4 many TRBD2 CASRLAGSYEQYF TGTGCCAGCCGACTAGCGGGGTCCTACGAGCAGTACTTC
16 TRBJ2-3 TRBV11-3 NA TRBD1 CASSFGTDFLTDTQYF TGTGCCAGCAGCTTCGGGACAGACTTCCTCACAGATACGCAGTATTTT
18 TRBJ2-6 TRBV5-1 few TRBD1 CASSPLGQDFSGANVLTF TGCGCCAGCAGCCCCCTGGGACAGGACTTCTCTGGGGCCAACGTCCTGACTTTC
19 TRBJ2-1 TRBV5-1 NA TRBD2 CASSLGRASSGRRRNEQFF TGCGCCAGCAGCTTGGGCAGGGCGTCTAGCGGGAGACGCCGGAATGAGCAGTTCTTC
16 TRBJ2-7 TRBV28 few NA CASSLRVALSSYEQYF TGTGCCAGCAGTTTAAGGGTAGCGCTGAGCTCCTACGAGCAGTACTTC